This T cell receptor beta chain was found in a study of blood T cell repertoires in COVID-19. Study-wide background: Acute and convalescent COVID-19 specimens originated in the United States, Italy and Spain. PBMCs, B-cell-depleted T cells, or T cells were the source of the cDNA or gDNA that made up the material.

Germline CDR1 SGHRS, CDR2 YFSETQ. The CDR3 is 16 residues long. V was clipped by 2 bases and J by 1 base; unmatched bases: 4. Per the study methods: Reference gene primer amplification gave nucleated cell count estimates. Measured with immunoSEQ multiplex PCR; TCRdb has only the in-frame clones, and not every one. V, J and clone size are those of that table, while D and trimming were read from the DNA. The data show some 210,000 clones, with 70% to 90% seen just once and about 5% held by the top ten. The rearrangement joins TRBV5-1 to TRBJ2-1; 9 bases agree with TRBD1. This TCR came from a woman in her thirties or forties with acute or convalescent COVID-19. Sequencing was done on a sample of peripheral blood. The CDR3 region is CASSFLDRGSYNEQFF. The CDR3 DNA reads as TGCGCCAGCAGCTTCCTGGACAGGGGATCCTACAATGAGCAGTTCTTC.